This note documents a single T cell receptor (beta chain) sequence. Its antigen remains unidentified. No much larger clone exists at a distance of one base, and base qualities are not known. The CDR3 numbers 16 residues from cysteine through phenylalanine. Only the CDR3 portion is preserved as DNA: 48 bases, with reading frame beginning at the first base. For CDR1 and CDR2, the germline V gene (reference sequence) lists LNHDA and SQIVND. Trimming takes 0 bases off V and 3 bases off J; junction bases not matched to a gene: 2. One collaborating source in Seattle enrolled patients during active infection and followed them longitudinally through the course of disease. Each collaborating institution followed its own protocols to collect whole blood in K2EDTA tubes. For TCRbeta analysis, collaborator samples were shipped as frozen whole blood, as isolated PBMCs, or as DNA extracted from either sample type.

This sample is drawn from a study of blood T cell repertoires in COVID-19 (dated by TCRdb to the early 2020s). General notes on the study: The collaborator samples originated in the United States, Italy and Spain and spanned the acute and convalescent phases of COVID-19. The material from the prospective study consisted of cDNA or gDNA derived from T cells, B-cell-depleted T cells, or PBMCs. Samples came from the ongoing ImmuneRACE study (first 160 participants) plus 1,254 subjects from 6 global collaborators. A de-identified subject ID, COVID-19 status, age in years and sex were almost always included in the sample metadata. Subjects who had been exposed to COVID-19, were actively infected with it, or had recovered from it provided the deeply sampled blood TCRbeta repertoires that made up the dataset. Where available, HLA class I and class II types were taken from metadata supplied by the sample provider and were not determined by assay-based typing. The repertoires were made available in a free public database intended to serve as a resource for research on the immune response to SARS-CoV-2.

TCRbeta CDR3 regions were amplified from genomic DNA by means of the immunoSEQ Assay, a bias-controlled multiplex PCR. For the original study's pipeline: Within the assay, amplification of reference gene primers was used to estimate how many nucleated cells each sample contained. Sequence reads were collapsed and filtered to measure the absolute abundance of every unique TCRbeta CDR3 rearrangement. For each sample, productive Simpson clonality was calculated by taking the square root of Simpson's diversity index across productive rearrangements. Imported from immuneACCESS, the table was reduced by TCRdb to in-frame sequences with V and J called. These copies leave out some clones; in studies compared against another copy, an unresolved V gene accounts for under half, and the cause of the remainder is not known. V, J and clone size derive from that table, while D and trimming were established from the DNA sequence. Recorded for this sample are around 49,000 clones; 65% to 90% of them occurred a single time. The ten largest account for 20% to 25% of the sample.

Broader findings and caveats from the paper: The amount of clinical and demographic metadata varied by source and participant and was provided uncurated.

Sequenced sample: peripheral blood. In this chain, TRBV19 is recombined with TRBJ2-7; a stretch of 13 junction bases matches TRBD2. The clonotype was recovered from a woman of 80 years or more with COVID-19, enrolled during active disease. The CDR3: CASSIDGTSGNYEQYF. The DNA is TGTGCCAGTAGTATAGACGGGACTAGCGGGAACTACGAGCAGTACTTC.